These T cell receptor beta chains were read from a single sample in a study of persistence of HIV-infected CD4 T cells. The antigens of these receptors remain unknown. The table came from immunoSEQ multiplex PCR; TCRdb's copy has only in-frame clones and leaves some out. The table includes roughly 34,000 clones, about 81% detected once. The sequencing used CD4+ T cells sorted from PBMCs after approximately 19-hour stimulation, collected from a patient who received antiretroviral therapy. The origin of the receptors is an adult woman with HIV who was CMV-seropositive. Each CDR3 is given with its conserved first and last residue. Each record gives: CDR3 protein, V gene, J gene.

CDR3 protein: CASSISGAGETQYF; V gene: TRBV5-1; J gene: TRBJ2-5
CDR3 protein: CSASRQLREQYF; V gene: TRBV20-1; J gene: TRBJ2-7
CDR3 protein: CASRRSATWEQFF; V gene: TRBV5-6; J gene: TRBJ2-1
CDR3 protein: CASSVRENTEAFF; V gene: TRBV2; J gene: TRBJ1-1
CDR3 protein: CASSLGALSGNTIYF; V gene: TRBV5-4; J gene: TRBJ1-3
CDR3 protein: CASKEFSGNTIYF; V gene: TRBV11-3; J gene: TRBJ1-3
CDR3 protein: CATQHRGTEAFF; V gene: TRBV6-6; J gene: TRBJ1-1
CDR3 protein: CASSNKPNTEAFF; V gene: TRBV2; J gene: TRBJ1-1
CDR3 protein: CASNTLGGSYEQYF; V gene: TRBV9; J gene: TRBJ2-7
CDR3 protein: CASGLRQGPHNEQFF; V gene: TRBV10-1; J gene: TRBJ2-1
CDR3 protein: CASSLSDRVNSPLHF; V gene: TRBV27; J gene: TRBJ1-6
CDR3 protein: CASSLWGRNTEAFF; V gene: TRBV5-6; J gene: TRBJ1-1
CDR3 protein: CSAFLMETQYF; V gene: TRBV20-1; J gene: TRBJ2-5
CDR3 protein: CASSISKDNYGYTF; V gene: TRBV19; J gene: TRBJ1-2
CDR3 protein: CASGTLTGDKGQYF; V gene: TRBV14; J gene: TRBJ2-3
CDR3 protein: CASSISGSRGTGELFF; V gene: TRBV19; J gene: TRBJ2-2
CDR3 protein: CASSLTFGQFGTDTQYF; V gene: TRBV4-1; J gene: TRBJ2-3
CDR3 protein: CASSLPGQRNTEAFF; V gene: TRBV5-4; J gene: TRBJ1-1
CDR3 protein: CASRQQGGNYGYTF; V gene: TRBV3-1/TRBV3-2; J gene: TRBJ1-2
CDR3 protein: CASSLGIDYEQYF; V gene: TRBV27; J gene: TRBJ2-7
CDR3 protein: CASSLEGSTEAFF; V gene: TRBV5-1; J gene: TRBJ1-1
CDR3 protein: CASRTEVNTEAFF; V gene: TRBV12-3/TRBV12-4; J gene: TRBJ1-1
CDR3 protein: CASSKVDRTGYLSAYEQYF; V gene: TRBV6-1; J gene: TRBJ2-7
CDR3 protein: CASAVGDRRIDTQYF; V gene: TRBV2; J gene: TRBJ2-3
CDR3 protein: CASSMAILESYTF; V gene: TRBV19; J gene: TRBJ1-2
CDR3 protein: CASARGDRNYEQYF; V gene: TRBV4-1; J gene: TRBJ2-7
CDR3 protein: CATSWNNGQRYGYTF; V gene: TRBV15; J gene: TRBJ1-2
CDR3 protein: CASSFGNYGYTF; V gene: TRBV12-3/TRBV12-4; J gene: TRBJ1-2
CDR3 protein: CASSLAGFTANTEAFF; V gene: TRBV7-2; J gene: TRBJ1-1
CDR3 protein: CASSLDMNTEAFF; V gene: TRBV7-9; J gene: TRBJ1-1
CDR3 protein: CASPRLGYEQYF; V gene: TRBV2; J gene: TRBJ2-7
CDR3 protein: CASNTQGLLTNYGYTF; V gene: TRBV2; J gene: TRBJ1-2
CDR3 protein: CATSREGGISYEQYF; V gene: TRBV15; J gene: TRBJ2-7
CDR3 protein: CASSPFRGDQPQHF; V gene: TRBV27; J gene: TRBJ1-5
CDR3 protein: CASSFDIRVPGQGSSPLHF; V gene: TRBV5-1; J gene: TRBJ1-6
CDR3 protein: CASSYTGGGLDEQFF; V gene: TRBV19; J gene: TRBJ2-1
CDR3 protein: CASSIGRTAQDTQYF; V gene: TRBV2; J gene: TRBJ2-3
CDR3 protein: CSVGTALYEQYF; V gene: TRBV29-1; J gene: TRBJ2-7
CDR3 protein: CSVDVVGIGTEAFF; V gene: TRBV29-1; J gene: TRBJ1-1
CDR3 protein: CASSLWRGVNNSPLHF; V gene: TRBV28; J gene: TRBJ1-6
CDR3 protein: CASSRGASSHTGELFF; V gene: TRBV7-7; J gene: TRBJ2-2
CDR3 protein: CASSPVGLGTEAFF; V gene: TRBV18; J gene: TRBJ1-1
CDR3 protein: CASSLGGQAGYTF; V gene: TRBV5-6; J gene: TRBJ1-2
CDR3 protein: CASSPGTGQFF; V gene: TRBV18; J gene: TRBJ2-1
CDR3 protein: CAWRGQWTGNTIYF; V gene: TRBV30; J gene: TRBJ1-3
CDR3 protein: CASSLPGQRYFSPLHF; V gene: TRBV7-9; J gene: TRBJ1-6
CDR3 protein: CASSPLGNQNEAFF; V gene: TRBV7-9; J gene: TRBJ1-1
CDR3 protein: CASRGANYNEQFF; V gene: TRBV6-5; J gene: TRBJ2-1
CDR3 protein: CASSTPHSNQPQHF; V gene: TRBV25-1; J gene: TRBJ1-5
CDR3 protein: CASSSSPRTPYEQYF; V gene: TRBV7-3; J gene: TRBJ2-7
CDR3 protein: CASSLVLRVADTQYF; V gene: TRBV7-2; J gene: TRBJ2-3
CDR3 protein: CASSTATNEKLFF; V gene: TRBV7-2; J gene: TRBJ1-4
CDR3 protein: CASKSEGEKLFF; V gene: TRBV12-3/TRBV12-4; J gene: TRBJ1-4
CDR3 protein: CASSPVYSDQPQHF; V gene: TRBV19; J gene: TRBJ1-5
CDR3 protein: CSAIGQVEAFF; V gene: TRBV20-1; J gene: TRBJ1-1